This T cell receptor (beta chain) was observed in a study of CD8 T cells in Susac syndrome. Per germline, CDR1 SGHTA and CDR2 FQGNSA. The CDR3 consists of 15 residues. V was pared by 5 bases and J by 7 bases, with 7 bases of the junction left unmatched. With random hexamers, roughly 0.45 to 1 ug RNA was reverse transcribed. TCR beta CDR3 was amplified by immunoSEQ multiplex PCR. This amplification extended across 54 Vbeta and 13 Jbeta segments. TCRdb independently ran MiXCR on the immunoSEQ multiplex PCR reads; one entry per CDR3 protein. This sample yields over 150,000 distinct CDR3 sequences, of which roughly 92% are seen a single time; over 0.08% belongs to the top ten. CD8+ and CD4+ T cells from blood underwent TCR beta sequencing, which was carried out in a high-throughput format. The patients serving as multiple sclerosis controls were treatment-naive. They had stable or active relapsing-remitting disease and fulfilled revised McDonald criteria. It was negative isolation that provided the CD8+ and CD4+ T cells, whereas TEMRA cells were enriched by FACS.

The chain recombines TRBV7-2 with TRBJ2-3; 12 bases match TRBD2. Sequencing was performed on CD4+ T cells from PBMCs. The sequence derives from a human donor with multiple sclerosis. DNA of the CDR3: TGTGCCAGCAGCCCCACTAGCGGGAGGATCTATACGCAGTATTTT. Its translation: CASSPTSGRIYTQYF.